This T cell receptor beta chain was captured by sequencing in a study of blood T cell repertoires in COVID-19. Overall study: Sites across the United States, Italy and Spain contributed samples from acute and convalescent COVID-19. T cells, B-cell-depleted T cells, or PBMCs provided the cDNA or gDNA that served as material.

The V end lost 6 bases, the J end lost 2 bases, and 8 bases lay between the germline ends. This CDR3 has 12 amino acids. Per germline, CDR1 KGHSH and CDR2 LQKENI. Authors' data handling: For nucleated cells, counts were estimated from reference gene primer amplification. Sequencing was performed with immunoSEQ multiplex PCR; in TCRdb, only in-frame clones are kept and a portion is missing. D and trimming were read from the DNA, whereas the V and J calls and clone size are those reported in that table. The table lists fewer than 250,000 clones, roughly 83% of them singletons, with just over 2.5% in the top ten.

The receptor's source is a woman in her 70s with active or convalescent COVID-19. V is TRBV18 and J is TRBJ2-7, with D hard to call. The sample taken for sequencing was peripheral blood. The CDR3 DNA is TGTGCCAGCTCTTCCAGTACCTACGAGCAGTACTTC. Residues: CASSSSTYEQYF. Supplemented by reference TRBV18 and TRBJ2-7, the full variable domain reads NAGVMQNPRHLVRRRGQEARLRCSPMKGHSHVYWYRQLPEEGLKFMVYLQKENIIDESGMPKERFSAEFPKEGPSILRIQQVVRGDSAAYFCASSSSTYEQYFGPGTRLTVT.